Each of the 27 T cell receptor beta chains below was sequenced from the same sample in a study of human T cells and chemical hapten exposure. TCRdb redid the calling of the RACE reads with MiXCR, one entry per CDR3 protein. This table has hundreds of thousands of distinct CDR3 sequences, about 6% appearing once. Time point: patch test 2, 6 weeks after DPC sensitization. Treatment indicated: therapeutic diphenylcyclopropenone sensitization with weekly scalp DPC. The sample consisted of whole blood, taken in connection with sensitization to the hapten diphenylcyclopropenone (DPC). These receptors were taken from a woman aged 18 to 35 with alopecia areata. Some clones in this sample may be carry-over from other donors' samples.

The chain couples TRBV4-3 to TRBJ1-3, with unresolved D. This CDR3 is 13 amino acids long. Germline values: CDR1 LGHNA, CDR2 YSLEER. The V end was cut by 0 bases, the J end by 7 bases, with 7 bases between. In DNA form, the CDR3 reads TGCGCCAGCAGCCAAGACGTAGGGAACACCATATATTTT. Translating gives CASSQDVGNTIYF.

The CDR3 DNA follows: TGTGCCATCAAGACCCCAAGAGGCACTGAAGCTTTCTTT. Its protein product is CAIKTPRGTEAFF. The chain recombines TRBV10-3 with TRBJ1-1; D is ambiguous. Per the germline V gene, CDR1 is ENHRY and CDR2 is SYGVKD. The V end was cut by 7 bases, the J end by 4 bases, with 13 bases between. This CDR3 is 13 amino acids long.

V is TRBV12-3 or TRBV12-4 and J is TRBJ1-1; D ambiguous. V was trimmed by 5 bases and J by 1 base, leaving 20 bases between them. The CDR3 has 17 amino acids. The CDR3, as DNA: TGTGCCAGCAGTGACCCCTGGCTGGGTTGGGAGAACACTGAAGCTTTCTTT. Translated: CASSDPWLGWENTEAFF.

This clonotype was observed a handful of times. The chain employs TRBV5-4 and TRBJ2-5; 7 nucleotides line up with TRBD1. The CDR3 has 14 amino acids. V was clipped by 5 bases and J by 1 base; unmatched bases: 5. Germline CDR1 and CDR2: SGHNT and YYREEE (reference sequence). DNA of the CDR3: TGTGCCAGCAGAACGGGACAGCTCCAAGAGACCCAGTACTTC. This codes for CASRTGQLQETQYF.

J is TRBJ1-3 and V is TRBV6-5; no clear D. Germline V gene data show CDR1 as MNHEY and CDR2 as SVGAGI. The V and J ends lost 5 bases and 4 bases respectively, with 15 bases between them. The length of the CDR3 is 15 residues. The chain's CDR3 is CASSRRAPLGNTIYF. CDR3 nucleotides: TGTGCCAGCAGTCGACGGGCCCCCCTGGGAAACACCATATATTTT.

This chain links TRBV20-1 with TRBJ1-5; 7 nucleotides match TRBD1. CDR3 size: 13 residues. Germline CDR1 DFQATT, CDR2 SNEGSKA (reference sequence). V shed 6 bases, J shed 2 bases, and the junction held 4 bases outside the gene matches. The chain's CDR3 is CSARQGGNQPQHF. CDR3 bases: TGCAGTGCGAGACAGGGTGGCAATCAGCCCCAGCATTTT.

CDR3 sequence reads: CSVPQPGREKLFF. Written as DNA, the CDR3 is TGCAGCGTCCCTCAGCCGGGCAGAGAAAAACTGTTTTTT. This chain joins TRBV29-1 and TRBJ1-4; D gene unclear. V was shortened by 6 bases and J by 8 bases, with 16 bases between the two germline ends. Germline CDR1 reads SQVTM; CDR2 reads ANQGSEA. CDR3 size: 13 residues.

In its sample, this clonotype was seen a few times. In DNA form, the CDR3 reads TGTGCCAGCAGCCAAGATGTTCTAGCTCCTAATTTCGAGACCCAGTACTTC. It translates to CASSQDVLAPNFETQYF. V is TRBV3-1 and J is TRBJ2-5; weak D call: TRBD2 (5 bases). Germline values: CDR1 LGHDT, CDR2 YNNKEL (reference sequence). Trimming took off 0 bases at V and 5 bases at J, with 19 bases between the two ends. This CDR3 contains 17 residues.

This clonotype occurred a few times. The chain has TRBV10-3 and TRBJ2-3, with 7 bases that match TRBD1. The length of the CDR3 is 15 residues. Unmatched junction bases numbered 3, after V lost 0 bases and J lost 3 bases. Germline CDR1 and CDR2: ENHRY and SYGVKD. The CDR3 reads CAISESPGQTDTQYF. CDR3 DNA sequence: TGTGCCATCAGTGAGTCGCCGGGACAGACAGATACGCAGTATTTT.

The chain joins TRBV27 to TRBJ2-1, with 8 bases aligning to TRBD1. V lost 6 bases and J lost 8; bases outside the gene matches: 9. Germline V CDR1 and CDR2: MNHEY, SMNVEV (reference sequence). CDR3 length: 14 residues. The CDR3 coding sequence is TGTGCCAGCAGGGGACAGGAGGCCCACGATGAGCAGTTCTTC. It yields the protein CASRGQEAHDEQFF.

This clonotype was recorded many times. The rearrangement joins TRBV7-9 to TRBJ2-1; 8 bases match TRBD2. Germline V lookup: CDR1 SEHNR, CDR2 FQNEAQ (reference sequence). V dropped 5 bases and J dropped 7; count of bases not matched to a gene: 13. The CDR3 covers 16 residues. CDR3 nucleotide sequence: TGTGCCAGCAGCCGGGGGGGTGGCACAGCCAGGAATGAGCAGTTCTTC. Protein product: CASSRGGGTARNEQFF.

This rearrangement joins TRBV20-1 to TRBJ1-2, with a possible D match to TRBD1 (5 bases). The V gene lost 8 bases and the J gene lost 4 bases, with 14 bases spanning the gap. There are 12 residues in the CDR3. Germline V gene data show CDR1 as DFQATT and CDR2 as SNEGSKA (reference sequence). CDR3 residues: CSSRQTTYGYTF. DNA for the CDR3: TGCAGTTCCCGACAGACAACCTATGGCTACACCTTC.

This chain joins TRBV10-3 and TRBJ1-3, with D uncertain. Germline V CDR1 and CDR2: ENHRY, SYGVKD. Trimming pared 4 bases from V and 3 bases from J, leaving 10 bases between. The CDR3 runs to 14 residues. The CDR3 protein is CAISADGVGNTIYF. CDR3 nucleotide sequence: TGTGCCATCAGTGCCGACGGCGTTGGAAACACCATATATTTT.

The chain recombines TRBV14 with TRBJ2-3; D remains ambiguous. V was shortened by 4 bases and J by 4 bases, with 9 bases between the two germline ends. The CDR3 contains 13 residues. Germline V gene sequence: CDR1 SGHDN, CDR2 FVKESK. The CDR3 DNA is TGTGCCAGCAGCCGTTCGAACGCAGATACGCAGTATTTT. Amino acid sequence: CASSRSNADTQYF.

This clonotype was counted at least ten times. This chain uses TRBV29-1 with TRBJ1-3; 8 positions agree with TRBD1. CDR1 is SQVTM and CDR2 is ANQGSEA in the germline V gene. This CDR3 contains 15 residues. V shed 4 bases, J shed 0 bases, and the junction held 5 bases outside the gene matches. The CDR3 sequence: CSVVTGAISGNTIYF. The CDR3 bases are TGCAGCGTTGTGACAGGGGCTATCTCTGGAAACACCATATATTTT.

This clonotype was found many times. The V gene is TRBV5-4, the J gene TRBJ1-1, with TRBD1 matching 7 bases. Trimming took 6 bases from V and 1 from J; bases not matched to a gene: 6. The germline gives CDR1 SGHNT, CDR2 YYREEE (reference sequence). CDR3 length equals 14 residues. CDR3 in amino acids: CASKLGTANTEAFF. The DNA for the CDR3 is TGTGCCAGCAAACTAGGGACAGCGAACACTGAAGCTTTCTTT.

There are a few counts of this clonotype. The chain is built from TRBV28 and TRBJ2-1; D may be TRBD2 (7 bases). Trimming removed 6 bases at V and 5 bases at J, with 14 bases between. Germline loops: CDR1 MDHEN, CDR2 SYDVKM. CDR3 length: 14 residues. Written as DNA, the CDR3 is TGTGCCAGCAGCCCGGGGGGCAGCAACAATGAGCAGTTCTTC. Protein: CASSPGGSNNEQFF.

Ten or more counts support this clonotype. Its ends do not fully match the called genes, so a read error is possible. V gene TRBV7-9 combines with J gene TRBJ1-2; D ambiguous. The CDR3 is 13 residues long. Germline V gives CDR1 SEHNR, CDR2 FQNEAQ (reference sequence). This chain's CDR3 is CASGLSLNYGYTF. The CDR3 nucleotides are TGTGCCAGCGGCTTGTCACTTAACTATGGCTACACCTTC.

A remark on this clonotype: The junction departs from the called germline gene at one end, perhaps through a read error. The genes are TRBV4-1 and TRBJ2-5; D is perhaps TRBD1 (6 bases). This CDR3 is 15 amino acids long. Germline V lookup: CDR1 MGHRA, CDR2 YSYEKL. CDR3 nucleotide sequence: TGCGTCAGCAGCCGGCTGGGGACACACCAAGAGACCCAGTACTTC. This gives the protein CVSSRLGTHQETQYF.

The chain is built from TRBV7-8 and TRBJ1-3; D not resolved. Germline lookup yields CDR1 SGHVS and CDR2 FQNEAQ. CDR3 size: 14 residues. Deletions cut 6 bases from V and 0 bases from J, with 9 bases between. The CDR3 sequence: CASSRSRSGNTIYF. CDR3 nucleotide sequence: TGTGCCAGCAGTCGAAGCCGCTCTGGAAACACCATATATTTT.

The chain links TRBV12-3 or TRBV12-4 to TRBJ2-1, with 12 bases lining up with TRBD2. Unmatched junction bases numbered 6, after V lost 6 bases and J lost 6 bases. The CDR3 consists of 15 residues. The CDR3 sequence: CASSHLAGGVNEQFF. The CDR3 bases are TGTGCCAGCAGCCATCTAGCGGGGGGGGTCAATGAGCAGTTCTTC.

In its sample, this clonotype was seen many times. The chain links TRBV12-3 or TRBV12-4 to TRBJ1-5, with D unresolved. The V and J ends lost 1 base and 7 bases respectively, with 11 bases between them. This CDR3 is 14 amino acids long. This chain's CDR3 is CASSLVSEGQPQHF. The CDR3 region has the DNA TGTGCCAGCAGTTTAGTCAGTGAGGGACAGCCCCAGCATTTT.

This clonotype was seen more than once but under ten times. V is TRBV5-1 and J is TRBJ2-5; D uncertain. Trimming cost V 0 bases and J 5 bases, with 11 bases left between them. There are 14 residues in the CDR3. Germline values: CDR1 SGHRS, CDR2 YFSETQ. CDR3 sequence: CASSLVPSVETQYF. The CDR3, as DNA: TGCGCCAGCAGCTTGGTTCCGTCGGTCGAGACCCAGTACTTC. Drawing the rest from reference TRBV5-1 and TRBJ2-5, the complete variable domain is KAGVTQTPRYLIKTRGQQVTLSCSPISGHRSVSWYQQTPGQGLQFLFEYFSETQRNKGNFPGRFSGRQFSNSRSEMNVSTLELGDSALYLCASSLVPSVETQYFGPGTRLLVL.

The chain carries TRBV12-3 or TRBV12-4 and TRBJ2-5; TRBD1 aligns across 7 bases. Losses at the gene ends were 4 bases for V and 2 bases for J; bases not matched to a gene: 4. CDR3 length: 14 residues. The DNA of the CDR3 is TGTGCCAGCAGTTCTTGGGACAGACAAGAGACCCAGTACTTC. Protein: CASSSWDRQETQYF.

The V call is TRBV4-3, the J call TRBJ2-5, with 8 bases aligning to TRBD2. The CDR3 contains 17 residues. CDR1 and CDR2 (germline): LGHNA, YSLEER. J gave up 4 bases and V 0 bases, and 10 bases lay outside the gene matches. CDR3 protein: CASSQELPGGAAETQYF. The CDR3, as DNA: TGCGCCAGCAGCCAAGAATTACCCGGGGGGGCCGCAGAGACCCAGTACTTC.

The sample holds many counts of this clonotype. The J gene is TRBJ2-3, the V gene TRBV6-6; 7 bases match TRBD1. The CDR3 totals 17 residues. Per the germline V gene, CDR1 is MNHNY and CDR2 is SVGAGI (reference sequence). V shed 1 base, J shed 1 base, and the junction held 8 bases outside the gene matches. DNA for the CDR3: TGTGCCAGCAGTTACTGGGACAGCCGGCAGGGCACAGATACGCAGTATTTT. Its translation: CASSYWDSRQGTDTQYF.

This clonotype has just a few counts. This chain uses TRBV3-1 with TRBJ1-4; a possible D gene is TRBD1 (6 bases). The germline V gene has CDR1 LGHDT and CDR2 YNNKEL (reference sequence). The CDR3 is 15 residues long. V was clipped by 0 bases and J by 6 bases, with 11 bases between them. The CDR3 reads CASSQETGSYEKLFF. In DNA form, the CDR3 reads TGTGCCAGCAGCCAAGAGACAGGCTCGTATGAAAAACTGTTTTTT.